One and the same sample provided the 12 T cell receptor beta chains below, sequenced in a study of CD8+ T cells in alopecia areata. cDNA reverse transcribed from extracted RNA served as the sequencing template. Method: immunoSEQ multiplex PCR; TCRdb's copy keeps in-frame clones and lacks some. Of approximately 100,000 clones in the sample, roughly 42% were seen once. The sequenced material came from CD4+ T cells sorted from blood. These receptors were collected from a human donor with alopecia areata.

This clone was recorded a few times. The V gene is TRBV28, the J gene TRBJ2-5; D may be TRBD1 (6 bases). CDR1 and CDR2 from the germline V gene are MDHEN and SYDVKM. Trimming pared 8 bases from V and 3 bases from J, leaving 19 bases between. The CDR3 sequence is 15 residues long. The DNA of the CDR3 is TGTGCCAGCGGGGTTGGGGACACCAGAGAAGAGACCCAGTACTTC. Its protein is CASGVGDTREETQYF.

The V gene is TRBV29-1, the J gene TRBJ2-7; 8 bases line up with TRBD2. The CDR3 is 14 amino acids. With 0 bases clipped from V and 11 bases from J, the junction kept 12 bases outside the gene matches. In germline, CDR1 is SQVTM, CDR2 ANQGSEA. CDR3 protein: CSVEDRASGYAKYF. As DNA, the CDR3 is TGCAGCGTTGAAGATCGTGCTAGCGGGTATGCGAAGTACTTC.

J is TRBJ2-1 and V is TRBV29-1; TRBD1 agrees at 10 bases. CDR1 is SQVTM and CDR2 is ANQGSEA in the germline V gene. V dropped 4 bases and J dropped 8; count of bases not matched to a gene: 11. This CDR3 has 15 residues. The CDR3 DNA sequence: TGCAGCGTTGGTCTATGGAGACAGGGGGCTGATGAGCAGTTCTTC. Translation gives CSVGLWRQGADEQFF.

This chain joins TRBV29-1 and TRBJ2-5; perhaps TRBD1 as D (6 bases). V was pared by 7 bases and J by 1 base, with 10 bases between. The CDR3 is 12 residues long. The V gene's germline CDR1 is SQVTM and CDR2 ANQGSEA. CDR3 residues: CSGGPFQETQYF. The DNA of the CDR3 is TGCAGCGGGGGGCCCTTCCAAGAGACCCAGTACTTC.

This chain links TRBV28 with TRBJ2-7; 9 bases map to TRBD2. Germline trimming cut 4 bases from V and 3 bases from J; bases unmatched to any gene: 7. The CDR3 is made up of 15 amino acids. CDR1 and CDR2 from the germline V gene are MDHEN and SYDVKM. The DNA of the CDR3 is TGTGCCAGCAGTTCCGGGACTAGCCTCCGCTACGAGCAGTACTTC. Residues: CASSSGTSLRYEQYF.

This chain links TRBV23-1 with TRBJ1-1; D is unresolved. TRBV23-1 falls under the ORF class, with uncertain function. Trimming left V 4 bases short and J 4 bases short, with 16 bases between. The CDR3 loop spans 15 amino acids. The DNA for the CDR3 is TGCGCCAGCAGTCCGCAACGGCGTCCGGGCACTGAAGCTTTCTTT. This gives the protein CASSPQRRPGTEAFF.

The CDR3 is CSVVAGVTYEQYF. CDR3 sequence (DNA): TGCAGCGTGGTAGCGGGCGTTACCTACGAGCAGTACTTC. This chain links TRBV29-1 with TRBJ2-7; 7 nucleotides align to TRBD2. Germline CDR1 and CDR2: SQVTM and ANQGSEA. CDR3 size: 13 residues. Trimming removed 6 bases from V and 2 bases from J; junction bases left unmatched: 7.

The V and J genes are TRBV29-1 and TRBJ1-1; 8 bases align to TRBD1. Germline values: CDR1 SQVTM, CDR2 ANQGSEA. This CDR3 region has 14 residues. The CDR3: CRVVPQGVRTEAFF. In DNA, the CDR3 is TGCAGAGTGGTACCACAGGGGGTAAGGACTGAAGCTTTCTTT.

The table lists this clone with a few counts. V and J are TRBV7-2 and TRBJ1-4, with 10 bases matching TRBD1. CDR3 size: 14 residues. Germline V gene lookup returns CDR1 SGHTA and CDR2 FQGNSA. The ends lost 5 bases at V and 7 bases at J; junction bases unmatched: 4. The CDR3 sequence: CASSTGTGVEKLFF. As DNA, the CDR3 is TGTGCCAGCAGCACCGGGACAGGGGTTGAAAAACTGTTTTTT.

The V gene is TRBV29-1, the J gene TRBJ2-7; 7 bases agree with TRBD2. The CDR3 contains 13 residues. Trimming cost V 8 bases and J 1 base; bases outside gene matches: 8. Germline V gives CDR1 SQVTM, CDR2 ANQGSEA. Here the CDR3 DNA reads TGCAGCATCTCGGGAGGAAGTTCCTACGAGCAGTACTTC. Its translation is CSISGGSSYEQYF.

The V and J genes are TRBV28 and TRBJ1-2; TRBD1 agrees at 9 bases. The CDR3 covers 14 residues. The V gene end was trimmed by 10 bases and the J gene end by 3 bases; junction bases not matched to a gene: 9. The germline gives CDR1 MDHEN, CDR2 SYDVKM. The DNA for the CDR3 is TGTGCCACCCAGCGGACAGGGGTTGACTATGGCTACACCTTC. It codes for CATQRTGVDYGYTF.

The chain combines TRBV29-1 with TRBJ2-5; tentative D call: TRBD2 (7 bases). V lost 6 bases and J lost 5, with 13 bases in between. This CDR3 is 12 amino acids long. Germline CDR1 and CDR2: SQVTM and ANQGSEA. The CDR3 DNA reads TGCAGCGTGGGAGGGACAATGGAGACCCAGTACTTC. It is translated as CSVGGTMETQYF.